These 31 T cell receptor beta chains were sequenced from one sample in a study of blood T cell repertoires in COVID-19 (TCRdb year 2020). Libraries were constructed by the immunoSEQ multiplex PCR assay. TCRdb provides this immuneACCESS table in a form limited to in-frame rearrangements. Some clones are lacking; in checked studies, under half of them reflect an unresolved V gene, and why the rest are absent is not known. This sample holds just over 250,000 clones; 91% were observed only once. The top ten hold 2% to 3% of the sample. The sequenced sample was peripheral blood. The receptors shown here come from a person under 30 with COVID-19, enrolled during active disease.

The chain's CDR3 is CASTSGNIQYF. In nucleotides, the CDR3 is TGTGCCAGCACTAGCGGGAACATTCAGTACTTC. V is TRBV19 and J is TRBJ2-4, with 9 bases identical to TRBD2. V dropped 9 bases and J dropped 7; count of bases not matched to a gene: 1. CDR1 and CDR2 from the germline V gene are LNHDA and SQIVND (reference sequence). The CDR3 loop spans 11 amino acids. The full variable domain, with the rest looked up from reference TRBV19 and TRBJ2-4, is DGGITQSPKYLFRKEGQNVTLSCEQNLNHDAMYWYRQDPGQGLRLIYYSQIVNDFQKGDIAEGYSVSREKKESFPLTVTSAQKNPTAFYLCASTSGNIQYFGAGTRLSVL.

The V and J genes are TRBV3-1 (or the pseudogene TRBV3-2) and TRBJ2-7; D may be TRBD2 (7 bases). Germline V CDR1 and CDR2: LGHDT, YNNKEL (reference sequence). The CDR3 has 13 residues. Deletions cut 3 bases from V and 5 bases from J, with 11 bases between. CDR3 region: CASSQGGGDEQYF. CDR3 sequence (DNA): TGTGCCAGCAGCCAGGGAGGGGGTGACGAGCAGTACTTC.

The genes are TRBV6-5 and TRBJ1-1; D remains ambiguous. This CDR3 is 13 amino acids long. With 8 bases removed from V and 5 bases from J, the gap between germline ends came to 15 bases. In germline, CDR1 is MNHEY, CDR2 SVGAGI. The CDR3 sequence: CASSPPGRTEAFF. The CDR3 nucleotides are TGTGCCAGCTCCCCCCCGGGAAGGACTGAAGCTTTCTTT.

The chain combines TRBV12-3 or TRBV12-4 with TRBJ2-5; D not certain. This CDR3 is 13 amino acids long. V was trimmed by 3 bases and J by 2 bases, leaving 7 bases between them. CDR3 in DNA: TGTGCCAGCAGTTTTGGCCTTCAAGAGACCCAGTACTTC. This sequence encodes CASSFGLQETQYF.

This rearrangement joins TRBV6-5 to TRBJ1-1, with a weak D call TRBD1 (6 bases). The CDR3 is 12 amino acids. CDR1 is MNHEY, CDR2 SVGAGI, per germline. V shed 0 bases and J shed 10 bases, with 9 bases lying between them. CDR3 protein: CASSYSPGVAFF. CDR3 DNA sequence: TGTGCCAGCAGTTACTCGCCAGGGGTAGCTTTCTTT.

Here the CDR3 reads CASSQVLTGELFF. CDR3 nucleotide sequence: TGTGCCAGCAGCCAAGTCCTCACCGGGGAGCTGTTTTTT. This chain joins TRBV3-1 (or the pseudogene TRBV3-2) and TRBJ2-2; D is uncertain. The germline V and J ends were trimmed by 1 base and 4 bases, with 4 bases remaining between them. This CDR3 has 13 residues. Germline loops: CDR1 LGHDT, CDR2 YNNKEL (reference sequence).

The J gene is TRBJ2-3, the V gene TRBV5-1; 14 bases line up with TRBD2. CDR3 size: 17 residues. Looked up from germline, CDR1 is SGHRS and CDR2 is YFSETQ. The ends lost 4 bases at V and 1 base at J; junction bases unmatched: 5. The CDR3 DNA follows: TGCGCCAGCAGCGTTGGACTAGCGGGGGGCGGCACAGATACGCAGTATTTT. Residues: CASSVGLAGGGTDTQYF.

The gene calls are TRBV6-5 and TRBJ2-5, with D hard to call. V shed 5 bases and J shed 1 base, with 8 bases lying between them. CDR1 is MNHEY and CDR2 is SVGAGI in the germline V gene. This CDR3 is built from 13 residues. The CDR3 region has the DNA TGTGCCAGCAGTAACAAAATCCAAGAGACCCAGTACTTC. This codes for CASSNKIQETQYF.

The CDR3 protein is CASSYSLRLDERDEQFF. In DNA form, the CDR3 reads TGTGCCAGCAGTTACTCGTTGCGGCTAGATGAACGGGATGAGCAGTTCTTC. The rearrangement joins TRBV6-7 to TRBJ2-1; D remains unclear. TRBV6-7 belongs to the ORF category, with a function that is uncertain. There are 17 residues in the CDR3. Trimming stripped 0 bases from V and 8 bases from J, with 20 bases between.

This chain connects TRBV6-6 to TRBJ1-2, with TRBD1 identical over 9 bases. V gave up 7 bases and J gave up 8 bases; unmatched junction bases: 11. This CDR3 is built from 14 residues. Germline assignment: CDR1 MNHNY and CDR2 SVGAGI (reference sequence). CDR3 coding DNA: TGTGCCAGCAACCACCCCGGGACAGGGAACGGCTACACCTTC. This sequence encodes CASNHPGTGNGYTF.

The J gene is TRBJ1-3, the V gene TRBV7-3; D is unclear. V was shortened by 0 bases and J by 0 bases, with 6 bases between the two germline ends. The CDR3 is 15 amino acids. Germline CDR1 is SGHTA and CDR2 is FQGTGA. CDR3 DNA: TGTGCCAGCAGCTTAACTCCAGGCTCTGGAAACACCATATATTTT. It translates to CASSLTPGSGNTIYF.

The rearrangement joins TRBV6-2 or TRBV6-3 to TRBJ1-4; the D is unclear. Germline CDR1 reads MNHEY; CDR2 reads SVGEGT. The ends were cut back, 2 bases at V and 0 bases at J, with 13 bases in the middle. This CDR3 is 17 amino acids long. CDR3 loop: CASSYRGNRTTNEKLFF. CDR3 nucleotides: TGTGCCAGCAGTTACAGAGGGAACCGAACAACTAATGAAAAACTGTTTTTT.

This clone was picked up one time. The rearrangement uses TRBV5-1 and TRBJ1-1; no reliable D call. From germline, CDR1 is SGHRS and CDR2 YFSETQ. The CDR3 spans 13 residues. V lost 1 base to trimming and J lost 2 bases, with 6 bases between them. As DNA, the CDR3 is TGCGCCAGCAGCTTGTCGAGTAACACTGAAGCTTTCTTT. Translation: CASSLSSNTEAFF.

V and J are TRBV11-2 and TRBJ2-2, with TRBD2 as a possible D gene (5 bases). With 9 bases removed from V and 4 bases from J, the gap between germline ends came to 6 bases. The germline CDR1 and CDR2 sequences are SGHAT and FQNNGV. The CDR3 is 11 amino acids. The CDR3 DNA sequence: TGTGCCAGTACTAGCACCGGGGAGCTGTTTTTT. Amino acid sequence: CASTSTGELFF.

The V call is TRBV7-2, the J call TRBJ1-2; 7 bases agree with TRBD1. Trimming removed 5 bases from V and 4 bases from J; junction bases left unmatched: 7. The germline V gene has CDR1 SGHTA and CDR2 FQGNSA. This CDR3 is built from 14 residues. The CDR3 coding sequence is TGTGCCAGCAGCCCCCCGGGACAGACCTATGGCTACACCTTC. Residues: CASSPPGQTYGYTF.

This chain joins TRBV5-1 and TRBJ2-5; TRBD1 matches at 10 bases. After removal of 3 bases from V and 4 bases from J, the junction contained 18 bases not matched to a gene. In germline, CDR1 is SGHRS, CDR2 YFSETQ. This CDR3 is built from 19 residues. The CDR3 region is CASSSPRDRGTPSPETQYF. The CDR3 DNA reads TGCGCCAGCAGCTCCCCCCGGGACAGGGGAACCCCATCCCCAGAGACCCAGTACTTC.

The gene calls are TRBV5-1 and TRBJ2-5; no reliable D call. The CDR3 covers 14 residues. CDR1 is SGHRS, CDR2 YFSETQ, per germline. V gave up 0 bases and J gave up 1 base, with 7 bases separating them. The CDR3 coding sequence is TGCGCCAGCAGCTTGGACGAGAGCCAAGAGACCCAGTACTTC. Translating it yields CASSLDESQETQYF.

This CDR3 is CASSGAPRRRAFF. The CDR3 DNA reads as TGTGCCAGCAGTGGCGCCCCCCGCCGGAGGGCTTTCTTT. The chain couples TRBV12-3 or TRBV12-4 to TRBJ1-1; no reliable D call. Trimming took 5 bases from V and 11 from J, leaving 18 bases between them. This CDR3 has 13 residues.

The gene calls are TRBV7-2 and TRBJ2-7; the D gene is possibly TRBD2 (7 bases). CDR1 SGHTA and CDR2 FQGNSA come from the germline V gene. The CDR3 is made up of 15 amino acids. V was cut by 2 bases and J by 0 bases, with 11 bases left in between. CDR3 protein: CASSLRGGDSYEQYF. As DNA, the CDR3 is TGTGCCAGCAGCTTACGAGGGGGGGACTCCTACGAGCAGTACTTC.

V and J are TRBV5-1 and TRBJ2-2, with TRBD2 as a possible D gene (7 bases). The V gene lost 3 bases and the J gene lost 8 bases, with 20 bases spanning the gap. Germline V gene data show CDR1 as SGHRS and CDR2 as YFSETQ. CDR3 length: 16 residues. The CDR3 DNA follows: TGCGCCAGCAGCTCCGCCGGGGGGCCGCCTGGGGGGGAGCTGTTTTTT. Translating gives CASSSAGGPPGGELFF.

V and J are TRBV4-2 and TRBJ2-3; 8 bases are a match to TRBD2. The V and J ends lost 2 bases and 6 bases, in that order; junction bases with no gene match: 10. This CDR3 is built from 16 residues. Germline V gene sequence: CDR1 LGHNA, CDR2 YNFKEQ. CDR3 sequence reads: CASSQSAGVSSDTQYF. The CDR3 nucleotides read TGTGCCAGCAGCCAATCAGCGGGAGTTAGTTCCGATACGCAGTATTTT.

V is TRBV19 and J is TRBJ2-2, with TRBD2 matching 7 bases. In germline, CDR1 is LNHDA, CDR2 SQIVND (reference sequence). Trimming removed 9 bases from V and 5 bases from J; junction bases left unmatched: 6. The CDR3 has 13 amino acids. CDR3 bases: TGTGCCAGCGGGGCGGGAGCGACCGGGGAGCTGTTTTTT. It codes for CASGAGATGELFF.

V is TRBV11-2 and J is TRBJ2-1, with 7 bases that match TRBD2. Germline CDR1 SGHAT, CDR2 FQNNGV. This CDR3 region has 16 residues. V lost 4 bases, J lost 3 bases, and 9 bases stayed unmatched. The DNA for the CDR3 is TGTGCCAGCAGCTGGACGTCTCGGGAGGTCTACAATGAGCAGTTCTTC. Its protein is CASSWTSREVYNEQFF.

The CDR3 region is CASTIRGRRELGSTDTQYF. The CDR3, as DNA: TGTGCCAGCACCATTAGGGGGAGGCGGGAGCTCGGAAGCACAGATACGCAGTATTTT. This chain links TRBV2 with TRBJ2-3; the D gene is possibly TRBD2 (7 bases). Between the trimmed V and J ends, which lost 7 bases and 0 bases, there was a span of 26 bases. The germline gives CDR1 SNHLY, CDR2 FYNNEI. The CDR3 is 19 amino acids.

Turning to this clone: Other DNA sequences within the sample encode an identical CDR3. The genes are TRBV5-1 and TRBJ1-1; 7 bases align to TRBD1. The germline gives CDR1 SGHRS, CDR2 YFSETQ. The length of the CDR3 is 13 residues. V gave up 4 bases and J gave up 3 bases; unmatched junction bases: 3. CDR3 in DNA: TGCGCCAGCAGCCTTCAGGGGGACACTGAAGCTTTCTTT. Protein: CASSLQGDTEAFF.

The chain links TRBV28 to TRBJ2-1; tentatively, D is TRBD1 (6 bases). The CDR3 loop spans 12 amino acids. The germline V gene has CDR1 MDHEN and CDR2 SYDVKM. Trimming removed 10 bases at V and 7 bases at J, with 14 bases between. The CDR3 here is CATEMGANEQFF. The CDR3 DNA sequence: TGTGCCACCGAAATGGGGGCTAATGAGCAGTTCTTC.

J is TRBJ2-7 and V is TRBV27; no firm D call. This CDR3 has 12 residues. Per the germline V gene, CDR1 is MNHEY and CDR2 is SMNVEV (reference sequence). Trimming cost V 8 bases and J 5 bases, with 13 bases left between them. CDR3 coding DNA: TGTGCCAGCTCCCATGGCCCGAACGAGCAGTACTTC. This sequence encodes CASSHGPNEQYF.

This clone was recorded once. The CDR3 region is CASSPTSLGEQFF. CDR3 nucleotide sequence: TGTGCCAGCAGCCCGACTAGTCTTGGTGAGCAGTTCTTC. The genes are TRBV6-2 or TRBV6-3 and TRBJ2-1; tentative D call: TRBD2 (6 bases). V was trimmed by 6 bases and J by 9 bases, leaving 15 bases between them. The CDR3 sequence is 13 residues long. The V gene's germline CDR1 is MNHEY and CDR2 SVGEGT.

V gene TRBV28 combines with J gene TRBJ2-2; D not resolved. The CDR3 loop spans 16 amino acids. V was shortened by 2 bases and J by 6 bases, with 16 bases between the two germline ends. Looked up from germline, CDR1 is MDHEN and CDR2 is SYDVKM. The CDR3 loop is CASSLRRGRSSGELFF. As DNA, the CDR3 is TGTGCCAGCAGTTTAAGGCGCGGCCGTTCATCCGGGGAGCTGTTTTTT.

The chain recombines TRBV18 with TRBJ1-2, with D maybe TRBD1 (6 bases). The germline gives CDR1 KGHSH, CDR2 LQKENI. This CDR3 is built from 14 residues. Trimming cost V 3 bases and J 4 bases, with 12 bases left between them. The DNA of the CDR3 is TGTGCCAGCTCACCCGACAGGTCGTCCTATGGCTACACCTTC. It encodes CASSPDRSSYGYTF. The variable domain in full, with the rest retrieved from reference TRBV18 and TRBJ1-2, is NAGVMQNPRHLVRRRGQEARLRCSPMKGHSHVYWYRQLPEEGLKFMVYLQKENIIDESGMPKERFSAEFPKEGPSILRIQQVVRGDSAAYFCASSPDRSSYGYTFGSGTRLTVV.

The CDR3 protein is CASSQGATVNTEAFF. DNA of the CDR3: TGCGCCAGCAGCCAAGGGGCGACAGTGAACACTGAAGCTTTCTTT. The gene calls are TRBV4-1 and TRBJ1-1; D possibly corresponds to TRBD1 (5 bases). The CDR3 has 15 amino acids. V lost 1 base to trimming and J lost 0 bases, with 9 bases between them. The germline V gene has CDR1 MGHRA and CDR2 YSYEKL.